Listed below are T cell receptor beta chains from one sample, sequenced in a study of cytomegalovirus exposure and HLA in healthy donors. Clones were read by immunoSEQ multiplex PCR, and TCRdb kept only the in-frame ones, dropping some. The sample gives over 150,000 clones, roughly 80% of which show up once; less than 3% is in the top ten. Source material: PBMCs. All receptors come from a male donor in good health and CMV-seronegative. The CDR3 runs from the conserved cysteine through the conserved F or W. D genes are given only for firm matches. Clone size is stated in some rows and not others, as once, few, many or a class when expanded.

clone_size: once; d_call: TRBD1; j_call: TRBJ2-2; v_call: TRBV19; cdr3_nt: TGTGCCAGTAGTACCGACAGGGGGCGAAGCACCGGGGAGCTGTTTTTT; cdr3_aa: CASSTDRGRSTGELFF
clone_size: .; d_call: TRBD2; j_call: TRBJ2-3; v_call: TRBV7-2; cdr3_nt: TGTGCCAGCAGCTTGGGGGAGACTAGCTTGGGGTATTTT; cdr3_aa: CASSLGETSLGYF
clone_size: .; d_call: TRBD1; j_call: TRBJ2-7; v_call: TRBV2; cdr3_nt: TGTGCCAGCATCCCGGACAGGCGCTACGAGCAGTACTTC; cdr3_aa: CASIPDRRYEQYF
clone_size: .; d_call: TRBD2; j_call: TRBJ2-2; v_call: TRBV6-5; cdr3_nt: TGTGCCAGCAGCCGTGAGCGGGGGGGTGGCGGGGAGCTGTTTTTT; cdr3_aa: CASSRERGGGGELFF
clone_size: .; d_call: TRBD1; j_call: TRBJ2-5; v_call: TRBV6-5; cdr3_nt: TGTGCCAGCAACAGGGACAGCGAAGAGACCCAGTACTTC; cdr3_aa: CASNRDSEETQYF
clone_size: .; d_call: .; j_call: TRBJ1-4; v_call: TRBV19; cdr3_nt: TGTGCCAGTAGTACCTCGATCAGAGAAAAACTGTTTTTT; cdr3_aa: CASSTSIREKLFF
clone_size: .; d_call: .; j_call: TRBJ1-1; v_call: TRBV6-5; cdr3_nt: TGTGCCAGCAGTTACTCGGCAGGGGTTTTCACTGAAGCTTTCTTT; cdr3_aa: CASSYSAGVFTEAFF
clone_size: once; d_call: .; j_call: TRBJ1-2; v_call: TRBV28; cdr3_nt: TGTGCCAGCAGTTATAATGGGGGCGCGGGTTACTATGGCTACACCTTC; cdr3_aa: CASSYNGGAGYYGYTF
clone_size: .; d_call: .; j_call: TRBJ2-7; v_call: TRBV7-9; cdr3_nt: TGTGCCAGCAGCCCCCTTGGAGGTGGTTACGAGCAGTACTTC; cdr3_aa: CASSPLGGGYEQYF
clone_size: few; d_call: TRBD1; j_call: TRBJ1-4; v_call: TRBV6-5; cdr3_nt: TGTGCCAGCAGCTCAAGGGGGCAACGAGGTGAAAAACTGTTTTTT; cdr3_aa: CASSSRGQRGEKLFF
clone_size: .; d_call: .; j_call: TRBJ2-3; v_call: TRBV27; cdr3_nt: TGTGCCAGCAGTTCGTACGGGGAAGGAAGCACAGATACGCAGTATTTT; cdr3_aa: CASSSYGEGSTDTQYF
clone_size: .; d_call: TRBD1; j_call: TRBJ1-2; v_call: TRBV25-1; cdr3_nt: TGTGCCAGCAGTGAATGGGGCCAGGGGGCTGGCTACACCTTC; cdr3_aa: CASSEWGQGAGYTF
clone_size: .; d_call: TRBD1; j_call: TRBJ1-4; v_call: TRBV5-1; cdr3_nt: TGCGCCAGCAGCTTGGGGGGACAGGGGTATGAAAAACTGTTTTTT; cdr3_aa: CASSLGGQGYEKLFF
clone_size: .; d_call: .; j_call: TRBJ1-2; v_call: TRBV29-1; cdr3_nt: TGCAGCGTTGAATCTCCAAGCGGAGACCTCGGGTACGGCTACACCTTC; cdr3_aa: CSVESPSGDLGYGYTF
clone_size: few; d_call: TRBD1; j_call: TRBJ1-3; v_call: TRBV7-8; cdr3_nt: TGTGCCAGCAGCGAAGGGACAGGGGGATACTCTGGAAACACCATATATTTT; cdr3_aa: CASSEGTGGYSGNTIYF
clone_size: .; d_call: TRBD1; j_call: TRBJ1-2; v_call: TRBV7-3; cdr3_nt: TGTGCCAGCAGGTCCCAACCAGGGGGCAGCTATGGCTACACCTTC; cdr3_aa: CASRSQPGGSYGYTF
clone_size: .; d_call: TRBD1; j_call: TRBJ1-6; v_call: TRBV7-2; cdr3_nt: TGTGCCAGCAGCTCGGGACAGCCTAATTCACCCCTCCACTTT; cdr3_aa: CASSSGQPNSPLHF
clone_size: .; d_call: TRBD2; j_call: TRBJ2-5; v_call: TRBV28; cdr3_nt: TGTGCCAGCAGTATACTAGCGGGAGTTGAGGAGACCCAGTACTTC; cdr3_aa: CASSILAGVEETQYF
clone_size: .; d_call: .; j_call: TRBJ2-5; v_call: TRBV7-2; cdr3_nt: TGTGCCAGCAGCTCGCGACGGGGGGCCCAAGAGACCCAGTACTTC; cdr3_aa: CASSSRRGAQETQYF
clone_size: .; d_call: .; j_call: TRBJ2-5; v_call: TRBV9; cdr3_nt: TGTGCCAGCAGTGGCGGACAGCAGTGGGAGACCCAGTACTTC; cdr3_aa: CASSGGQQWETQYF
clone_size: .; d_call: .; j_call: TRBJ1-2; v_call: TRBV5-6; cdr3_nt: TGTGCCAGCAGCTGGGGGAGGACATATGGCTACACCTTC; cdr3_aa: CASSWGRTYGYTF
clone_size: .; d_call: TRBD2; j_call: TRBJ2-2; v_call: TRBV9; cdr3_nt: TGTGCCAGCAGCGTAGGGATCCTGACTAGCGGGAGGCCTGTCGGGGAGCTGTTTTTT; cdr3_aa: CASSVGILTSGRPVGELFF
clone_size: .; d_call: .; j_call: TRBJ1-1; v_call: TRBV28; cdr3_nt: TGTGCCAGCGTGGGGGGTGTGGGCACTGAAGCTTTCTTT; cdr3_aa: CASVGGVGTEAFF
clone_size: .; d_call: TRBD2; j_call: TRBJ2-3; v_call: TRBV19; cdr3_nt: TGTGCCAGTAGTTCCGGGACTAGCGGGAGGCCTAGCACAGATACGCAGTATTTT; cdr3_aa: CASSSGTSGRPSTDTQYF
clone_size: .; d_call: .; j_call: TRBJ2-3; v_call: TRBV28; cdr3_nt: TGTGCCAGCAGTTTAATTCTCAGGGTCACAGATACGCAGTATTTT; cdr3_aa: CASSLILRVTDTQYF
clone_size: .; d_call: TRBD2; j_call: TRBJ2-7; v_call: TRBV18; cdr3_nt: TGTGCCAGCTCACCACCCATAGCGGGAGGGCGGTACGAGCAGTACTTC; cdr3_aa: CASSPPIAGGRYEQYF
clone_size: .; d_call: TRBD2; j_call: TRBJ2-7; v_call: TRBV7-9; cdr3_nt: TGTGCCAGCAGCTCCGGACTAGCGGGGTACGAGCAGTACTTC; cdr3_aa: CASSSGLAGYEQYF
clone_size: .; d_call: TRBD2; j_call: TRBJ2-1; v_call: TRBV4-2; cdr3_nt: TGTGCCAGCAGCCGCCGGTCAGCGGGACTCTCCTACAATGAGCAGTTCTTC; cdr3_aa: CASSRRSAGLSYNEQFF
clone_size: .; d_call: TRBD2; j_call: TRBJ2-5; v_call: TRBV10-3; cdr3_nt: TGTGCCATCAGCGGGACTAGCGGGCTCCAAGAGACCCAGTACTTC; cdr3_aa: CAISGTSGLQETQYF
clone_size: .; d_call: .; j_call: TRBJ1-1; v_call: TRBV6-6; cdr3_nt: TGTGCCAGCAGTTACTCGAAGGGAGACACTGAAGCTTTCTTT; cdr3_aa: CASSYSKGDTEAFF
clone_size: .; d_call: .; j_call: TRBJ2-1; v_call: TRBV4-3; cdr3_nt: TGCGCCAGCAGCCCGAGAGGCCGGGGGAGCTCCTACAATGAGCAGTTCTTC; cdr3_aa: CASSPRGRGSSYNEQFF
clone_size: .; d_call: TRBD2; j_call: TRBJ2-5; v_call: TRBV6-6; cdr3_nt: TGTGCCAGCAGTTACCCCGGACTAGAAGAGACCCAGTACTTC; cdr3_aa: CASSYPGLEETQYF
clone_size: .; d_call: .; j_call: TRBJ2-1; v_call: TRBV5-4; cdr3_nt: TGTGCCAGCAGCCGTGGAGCCGACTACAATGAGCAGTTCTTC; cdr3_aa: CASSRGADYNEQFF
clone_size: .; d_call: .; j_call: TRBJ1-6; v_call: TRBV30; cdr3_nt: TGTGCCTGGAGTGGCGGGACGGTGGCGTTATCCCTCCACTTT; cdr3_aa: CAWSGGTVALSLHF
clone_size: once; d_call: TRBD2; j_call: TRBJ2-1; v_call: TRBV28; cdr3_nt: TGTGCCAGCAGGGGGACTAGCGGGAGGAATGAGCAGTTCTTC; cdr3_aa: CASRGTSGRNEQFF
clone_size: .; d_call: .; j_call: TRBJ2-1; v_call: TRBV4-2; cdr3_nt: TGTGCCAGCAGCCAAGAGTCCGGGGAGTACAATGAGCAGTTCTTC; cdr3_aa: CASSQESGEYNEQFF
clone_size: .; d_call: TRBD1; j_call: TRBJ1-5; v_call: TRBV28; cdr3_nt: TGTGCCAGCAGTCGGGGACAGGGATTAAGGAAGCCCCAGCATTTT; cdr3_aa: CASSRGQGLRKPQHF
clone_size: .; d_call: .; j_call: TRBJ2-7; v_call: TRBV27; cdr3_nt: TGTGCCAGCAGTTTATCTCACGGTGAAGGGGGAATATACGAGCAGTACTTC; cdr3_aa: CASSLSHGEGGIYEQYF